These 2 T cell receptor beta chains were sequenced from one sample in a study of Graves' ophthalmopathy and Graves' hyperthyroidism. RNA transcripts were the template, and TCR beta CDR3 regions were amplified from them. The authors performed first-round RT-PCR with HTBI primers and then a second-round multiplex PCR. TCRdb reanalysed the multiplex PCR reads using MiXCR and keeps one entry per CDR3 protein. The data contain 600,000 to 950,000 distinct CDR3 sequences, approximately 40% of them singletons. The sample was peripheral blood. The source is an adult man with Graves' ophthalmopathy.

This clonotype was detected many times. The chain links TRBV10-2 to TRBJ2-2; D call uncertain. V dropped 7 bases and J dropped 3 bases, with 9 bases sitting between them. CDR1 and CDR2 from the germline V gene are WSHSY and SAAADI. The CDR3 sequence is 13 residues long. In DNA, the CDR3 is TGCGCCAGCATACGGGTGGACACCGGGGAGCTGTTTTTT. This translates into CASIRVDTGELFF.

In this sample, this clonotype turned up many times. The chain recombines TRBV12-3 or TRBV12-4 with TRBJ2-5; 7 bases are a match to TRBD1. Trimming took 6 bases from V and 5 from J; bases not matched to a gene: 6. There are 13 residues in the CDR3. Written as DNA, the CDR3 is TGTGCCAGCAGCTCAGCGACAGGGGAGACCCAGTACTTC. It specifies CASSSATGETQYF.